What follows describes a single T cell receptor (beta chain). Its antigen is currently unknown. A CD45RA-negative memory subset and a CD45RA+ naive subset were separated from the CD4+ cells. When replicate PCRs were run on sorted subsets, they used about 200 ng DNA, tens of thousands of T cell genomes. Measured with immunoSEQ multiplex PCR; TCRdb has only the in-frame clones, and not every one. The sample lists about 2.3 million clones; 85% to 95% were seen once. Germline V gene sequence: CDR1 SEHNR, CDR2 FQNEAQ (reference sequence). Trimming removed 1 base from V and 5 bases from J, with 5 bases in between. CDR3 length equals 13 residues. This sample is part of a study of shared clonotypes between healthy human individuals. Study findings and constraints: Researchers sampled blood only, noting tissue repertoires likely differ.

This chain uses TRBV7-9 with TRBJ1-4; D not resolved. The receptor's source is a man aged 18 to 30 in good health. Some clones in this sample may be carry-over from other donors' samples. The sample taken for sequencing was naive CD4+ T cells from PBMCs. The subset is: CD45RA+ positively selected. The CDR3 region is CASSLGQNEKLFF. Written as DNA, the CDR3 is TGTGCCAGCAGCTTAGGGCAGAATGAAAAACTGTTTTTT.